These T cell receptor beta chains were read from a single sample in a study of T cells expressing NK-cell markers. Reprocessing the 5' RACE reads, TCRdb reports a single entry for every CDR3 protein and omits DNA. Reported are hundreds of thousands of distinct CDR3 sequences; the ten largest clones contain 4% to 5%. The sample was blood T cells: a sorted CD56 or NKG2C T cell subset, CD4+ or CD8+ T cells, or bulk PBMC T cells (not recorded which). The receptor source for this set is a woman aged 18-70 years in good health. CDR3s include the opening cysteine and the closing phenylalanine or tryptophan. Each record gives: J gene, V gene, CDR3 protein.

TRBJ2-7,TRBV28,CASRPDRAHEQYF
TRBJ1-2,TRBV3-1,CASSPPPRRNGYTF
TRBJ2-2,TRBV5-5,CASSFRLAPGELFF
TRBJ1-5,TRBV12-3/TRBV12-4,CASSYGSSNQPQHF
TRBJ2-5,TRBV20-1,CSAPDRANGETQYF
TRBJ2-7,TRBV6-2/TRBV6-3,CASRPPSITYEQYF
TRBJ2-2,TRBV6-1,CASTLGQGDTGELFF
TRBJ2-1,TRBV20-1,CSAALVGFYNEQFF
TRBJ1-5,TRBV6-1,CASSTTGLSNQPQHF
TRBJ1-4,TRBV6-1,CASGNLRGTNEKLFF
TRBJ2-1,TRBV12-3/TRBV12-4,CASTPLGSYNEQFF
TRBJ2-2,TRBV24-1,CATSDYSSGGGELFF
TRBJ2-1,TRBV18,CASSPPSGRGDEQFF
TRBJ1-1,TRBV30,CAWSRGQNTEAFF
TRBJ1-5,TRBV12-3/TRBV12-4,CASSPVGGAFQPQHF
TRBJ2-3,TRBV29-1,CSVDPGSTDTQYF
TRBJ1-1,TRBV10-3,CATSLNTEAFF
TRBJ2-2,TRBV14,CASSPFRNFANTGELFF
TRBJ2-7,TRBV6-5,CASSYTGEFVEQYF
TRBJ2-5,TRBV4-2,CASNERAGGNQETQYF
TRBJ1-1,TRBV18,CASSPRQNTEAFF
TRBJ2-5,TRBV6-2/TRBV6-3,CASAGGVLQETQYF
TRBJ2-7,TRBV4-3,CASSLGTGMVEQYF
TRBJ2-1,TRBV20-1,CSARDRTEQFF
TRBJ1-2,TRBV5-1,CASSEGQRNYGYTF
TRBJ2-1,TRBV2,CASRDSRAVDEQFF
TRBJ2-7,TRBV4-3,CASSQEGGHEQYF
TRBJ2-2,TRBV11-1,CASSLSGGTGELFF
TRBJ1-6,TRBV4-1,CASSQTSATANSPLHF
TRBJ2-3,TRBV4-1,CASSQDNFRAGDTQYF
TRBJ2-1,TRBV6-1,CASRSVGYNEQFF
TRBJ1-1,TRBV7-2,CASSFGTANTEAFF
TRBJ1-2,TRBV28,CASSYTGLVSNYGYTF
TRBJ2-1,TRBV7-2,CASSLEATSHEQFF
TRBJ1-3,TRBV20-1,CSARDSSSGNTIYF
TRBJ2-5,TRBV7-8,CASSTQDGETQYF
TRBJ1-4,TRBV7-2,CASSQGGGPEKLFF
TRBJ2-1,TRBV6-4,CASSGVIAGGPKYNEQFF
TRBJ2-1,TRBV6-5,CASSYSQREFKFF
TRBJ2-7,TRBV28,CASSLGILGGEQYF
TRBJ2-4,TRBV20-1,CSAKGGGPKAKNIQYF
TRBJ2-5,TRBV7-2,CASSPTLASRETQYF
TRBJ1-5,TRBV12-3/TRBV12-4,CASRATGTPTQPQHF
TRBJ1-5,TRBV12-3/TRBV12-4,CASSFRFGRDQPQHF
TRBJ2-2,TRBV3-1,CASRGIMAGELFF
TRBJ1-1,TRBV7-2,CASSVLRGVYTEAFF
TRBJ1-2,TRBV9,CASSAATGFWDYGYTF
TRBJ2-7,TRBV11-2,CASSLQRSGQGFVYEQYF